The next 9 T cell receptor beta chains were all read from a single sample in a study of T cell repertoires in ileal Crohn's disease. Time point here: neoterminal ileum biopsy at postoperative endoscopy, about 6 months after surgery. The assay was immunoSEQ multiplex PCR, and TCRdb's table has in-frame clones only and misses some. This table has roughly 8,500 clones, around 80% appearing once. Material for sequencing was ileal tissue. These receptors all stem from an adult with Crohn's disease.

J is TRBJ2-7 and V is TRBV5-1; tentative D call: TRBD1 (5 bases). The V and J ends lost 2 bases and 2 bases respectively, with 11 bases between them. Per the germline V gene, CDR1 is SGHRS and CDR2 is YFSETQ. The length of the CDR3 is 14 residues. This CDR3 reads CASSFTGSAYEQYF. In DNA, the CDR3 is TGCGCCAGCAGCTTCACAGGTTCCGCCTACGAGCAGTACTTC.

The V and J genes are TRBV11-3 and TRBJ1-3; possible D gene TRBD1, 5 bases. Per the germline V gene, CDR1 is SGHNT and CDR2 is YENEEA. V was cut by 4 bases and J by 3 bases, with 22 bases left in between. This CDR3 spans 18 amino acids. The DNA for the CDR3 is TGTGCCAGCAGCTCGGGACTAGTCAGGGAAGCGTATGGAAACACCATATATTTT. This codes for CASSSGLVREAYGNTIYF.

V usage is TRBV6-6 and J usage is TRBJ1-5, with 9 bases fitting TRBD1. With 6 bases clipped from V and 5 bases from J, the junction kept 11 bases outside the gene matches. The germline V gene encodes CDR1 MNHNY and CDR2 SVGAGI (reference sequence). The CDR3 covers 16 residues. The CDR3 sequence is CASSYDGTGRDQPQHF. The CDR3, as DNA: TGTGCCAGCAGCTATGATGGGACAGGGAGAGATCAGCCCCAGCATTTT.

This sequence joins TRBV7-6 and TRBJ1-2, with 7 nucleotides matching TRBD1. The CDR3 spans 15 residues. Trimming at V came to 5 bases and at J to 7 bases, leaving 13 bases not matched to a gene. The germline V gene encodes CDR1 SGHVS and CDR2 FNYEAQ. The CDR3 spells CASSAGGQYSGGYTF. The CDR3 coding sequence is TGTGCCAGCAGCGCTGGGGGACAGTATTCGGGTGGCTACACCTTC.

V and J are TRBV6-5 and TRBJ2-5; TRBD2 is a possible D gene (6 bases). Judging by the DNA end, TRBJ2-7 fits better; the J call may be wrong. The germline gives CDR1 MNHEY, CDR2 SVGAGI. The CDR3 runs to 12 residues. The CDR3 loop reads CAIGGVGYEQYF. The CDR3 DNA follows: TGTGCCATCGGCGGGGTCGGGTACGAGCAGTACTTC.

This chain connects TRBV19 to TRBJ2-2; 7 bases agree with TRBD1. In germline, CDR1 is LNHDA, CDR2 SQIVND (reference sequence). The CDR3 has 14 residues. V dropped 6 bases and J dropped 3; count of bases not matched to a gene: 4. CDR3 bases: TGTGCCAGTAGACGGGACAGCTACACCGGGGAGCTGTTTTTT. Residues: CASRRDSYTGELFF.

The rearrangement links TRBV7-3 to TRBJ2-5; TRBD2 aligns across 7 bases. Germline values: CDR1 SGHTA, CDR2 FQGTGA. This CDR3 contains 15 residues. Germline trimming cut 3 bases from V and 5 bases from J; bases unmatched to any gene: 9. In DNA form, the CDR3 reads TGTGCCAGCAGCTTCGGGGCGGGAGTGGGGGAGACCCAGTACTTC. Protein: CASSFGAGVGETQYF.

The chain joins TRBV7-9 to TRBJ2-1; the D is unclear. CDR3 length: 13 residues. The V gene lost 0 bases and the J gene lost 9 bases, with 9 bases spanning the gap. CDR1 SEHNR and CDR2 FQNEAQ come from the germline V gene (reference sequence). In nucleotides, the CDR3 is TGTGCCAGCAGCTTAGCGGGCCCAAGTGAGCAGTTCTTC. Protein sequence: CASSLAGPSEQFF.

The chain uses TRBV21-1 and TRBJ2-7; the table's D call, TRBD2, has no DNA check behind it. TRBV21-1 is reported as a pseudogene. This CDR3 is built from 12 residues. CDR3 amino acids: CASSKVLHEQYF. The CDR3 DNA follows: TGTGCCAGCAGCAAAGTTCTTCACGAGCAGTACTTC.